The 10 T cell receptor beta chains in this list originate from one sample, sequenced in a study of control samples from healthy donors and cancer patients. The table came from immunoSEQ multiplex PCR; TCRdb's copy has only in-frame clones and leaves some out. The table has 100,000 to 150,000 clones, roughly 90% seen once. The sequencing input was blood. Receptors were obtained from a man younger than 35 in good health.

The V call is TRBV4-1, the J call TRBJ1-4; D may be TRBD1 (6 bases). The ends were cut back, 11 bases at V and 8 bases at J, with 21 bases in the middle. CDR3 length equals 14 residues. Germline V gene data show CDR1 as MGHRA and CDR2 as YSYEKL. DNA of the CDR3: TGCGCCCGCACTCTGGGACACCCCCAGGAAAAACTGTTTTTT. Translated, it gives CARTLGHPQEKLFF.

This chain joins TRBV5-4 and TRBJ2-3; 9 bases map to TRBD2. Per germline, CDR1 SGHNT and CDR2 YYREEE (reference sequence). This CDR3 comprises 15 residues. Unmatched junction bases numbered 9, after V lost 8 bases and J lost 2 bases. CDR3 DNA sequence: TGTGCCAGTACCGGGGCGGGGGGGCCCACAGATACGCAGTATTTT. It codes for CASTGAGGPTDTQYF.

CDR3 amino acids: CAWTTGVQETQYF. The CDR3 DNA follows: TGTGCCTGGACCACAGGGGTACAGGAGACCCAGTACTTC. This sequence joins TRBV30 and TRBJ2-5; 7 bases are a match to TRBD1. The CDR3 runs 13 residues. V lost 4 bases, J lost 5 bases, and 7 bases stayed unmatched. Germline V gene data show CDR1 as GTSNPN and CDR2 as SVGIG (reference sequence).

This clone is a singleton in its sample. The V call is TRBV23-1, the J call TRBJ2-5; possibly TRBD1 or TRBD2 for D (5 bases each). TRBV23-1 is an open reading frame, and its role is uncertain. V was shortened by 2 bases and J by 7 bases, with 20 bases between the two germline ends. The CDR3 consists of 16 residues. The CDR3: CASSQPRFGGEVTQYF. The CDR3 DNA reads as TGCGCCAGCAGTCAACCTCGATTTGGGGGAGAGGTGACCCAGTACTTC.

V is TRBV6-5 and J is TRBJ1-1; perhaps TRBD1 as D (5 bases). In germline, CDR1 is MNHEY, CDR2 SVGAGI. Deletions cut 2 bases from V and 1 base from J, with 5 bases between. The CDR3 runs to 13 residues. The CDR3: CASSYGQNTEAFF. CDR3 in DNA: TGTGCCAGCAGTTACGGACAGAACACTGAAGCTTTCTTT.

This chain joins TRBV2 and TRBJ2-1; a weak D match, TRBD1 (5 bases). CDR1 SNHLY and CDR2 FYNNEI come from the germline V gene. Trimming removed 2 bases from V and 8 bases from J, with 10 bases in between. This CDR3 is 13 amino acids long. The chain's CDR3 is CASSEQVRDEQFF. The CDR3 coding sequence is TGTGCCAGCAGTGAACAGGTCAGGGATGAGCAGTTCTTC.

The V call is TRBV19, the J call TRBJ1-2; D remains unclear. The CDR3 runs 13 residues. V lost 5 bases to trimming and J lost 4 bases, with 11 bases between them. Germline V gene sequence: CDR1 LNHDA, CDR2 SQIVND (reference sequence). In DNA, the CDR3 is TGTGCCAGTAGTCTTGAAACCCTCTATGGCTACACCTTC. It translates to CASSLETLYGYTF.

The chain joins TRBV5-1 to TRBJ2-5; D may correspond to TRBD1 or TRBD2 (5 bases each). Germline values: CDR1 SGHRS, CDR2 YFSETQ. V dropped 2 bases and J dropped 3 bases, with 11 bases sitting between them. This CDR3 region has 14 residues. The chain's CDR3 is CASSFSGTEETQYF. The CDR3, as DNA: TGCGCCAGCAGCTTTTCAGGGACCGAAGAGACCCAGTACTTC.

The gene calls are TRBV2 and TRBJ1-6; TRBD1 aligns across 12 bases. CDR1 SNHLY and CDR2 FYNNEI come from the germline V gene. V lost 4 bases to trimming and J lost 15 bases; unmatched junction nucleotides: 4. The CDR3 length is 13 residues. CDR3 sequence: CASSGGQGANLHF. The DNA for the CDR3 is TGTGCCAGCAGTGGGGGACAGGGGGCGAACCTCCACTTT.

The chain joins TRBV6-4 to TRBJ1-4; D remains ambiguous. The CDR3 is 16 amino acids. V was cut by 0 bases and J by 0 bases, with 8 bases left in between. Germline V lookup: CDR1 MRHNA, CDR2 SNTAGT. Here the CDR3 reads CASSDSVQSTNEKLFF. The CDR3 bases are TGTGCCAGCAGTGACTCGGTACAGTCAACTAATGAAAAACTGTTTTTT.